Presented here are 29 T cell receptor beta chains from one specimen sequenced in a study of PD-L1 blockade in urothelial cancer. This table comes from immunoSEQ multiplex PCR, and its TCRdb copy is limited to in-frame clones, with some not included. Altogether approximately 46,000 clones are present, 70% to 90% being singletons, with the ten largest covering approximately 7.7%. The source material was PBMCs, sampled around atezolizumab (anti-PD-L1) treatment. The receptors stem from a man between 60 and 70 years old with urothelial cancer.

The count of this clone is one. The chain couples TRBV9 to TRBJ2-3, with D maybe TRBD1 (7 bases). V shed 3 bases and J shed 5 bases, with 13 bases lying between them. CDR1 is SGDLS, CDR2 YYNGEE, per germline. This CDR3 is 14 amino acids long. The CDR3 loop is CASSGGTVGDTQYF. The CDR3 DNA is TGTGCCAGCAGCGGCGGGACAGTTGGAGATACGCAGTATTTT.

V gene TRBV10-3 combines with J gene TRBJ1-1; 10 bases match TRBD1. The CDR3 loop spans 13 amino acids. Trimming took 0 bases from V and 11 from J; bases not matched to a gene: 3. Germline V CDR1 and CDR2: ENHRY, SYGVKD. The CDR3 sequence is CAISESGTGVAFF. For the CDR3, the DNA is TGTGCCATCAGTGAGTCTGGGACAGGGGTTGCTTTCTTT.

This rearrangement joins TRBV11-2 to TRBJ2-2; D is unresolved. V gave up 1 base and J gave up 3 bases, with 18 bases separating them. From germline, CDR1 is SGHAT and CDR2 FQNNGV. The CDR3 loop spans 18 amino acids. DNA for the CDR3: TGTGCCAGCAGCTTAGGCCAGGCGTTCCTTTCGGACACCGGGGAGCTGTTTTTT. This sequence encodes CASSLGQAFLSDTGELFF.

This clone was observed a single time. One junction end disagrees with the germline gene, perhaps due to a read error. The chain uses TRBV7-9 and TRBJ1-2, with TRBD1 as a possible D gene (6 bases). CDR1 and CDR2 from the germline V gene are SEHNR and FQNEAQ (reference sequence). The CDR3 extends over 14 amino acids. In nucleotides, the CDR3 is TGTGCTAGCAGCTCCCTCGGACAGTTTTATGGCTACACCTTC. The encoded protein is CASSSLGQFYGYTF.

V gene TRBV5-6 combines with J gene TRBJ2-2; TRBD1 matches 7 bases. The length of the CDR3 is 16 residues. The germline V gene has CDR1 SGHDT and CDR2 YYEEEE. Germline trimming cut 2 bases from V and 5 bases from J; bases unmatched to any gene: 9. The CDR3 nucleotides are TGTGCCAGCAGCTTACGGCGGACAGGCTGGACCGGGGAGCTGTTTTTT. Encoded protein: CASSLRRTGWTGELFF.

V and J are TRBV5-1 and TRBJ2-3; 12 bases fit TRBD2. In germline, CDR1 is SGHRS, CDR2 YFSETQ. The CDR3 is 16 residues long. With 5 bases clipped from V and 2 bases from J, the junction kept 6 bases outside the gene matches. The CDR3 DNA reads TGCGCCAGCAGTAACCTAGCGGGGGGGAACACAGATACGCAGTATTTT. This encodes CASSNLAGGNTDTQYF.

The rearrangement links TRBV2 to TRBJ1-5; no definite D call. In germline, CDR1 is SNHLY, CDR2 FYNNEI. CDR3 length: 13 amino acids. V gave up 2 bases and J gave up 9 bases, with 11 bases separating them. For the CDR3, the DNA is TGTGCCAGCAGTGAATACAGAGAAGGGCCCCAGCATTTT. It encodes CASSEYREGPQHF.

This clone was picked up a small number of times. The chain employs TRBV5-8 and TRBJ2-7, with 9 positions matching TRBD1. CDR1 and CDR2 (germline): SGHTS, YDEGEE. This CDR3 contains 13 residues. V trimming: 4 bases; J trimming: 3 bases; junction bases outside the gene matches: 2. The CDR3 DNA sequence: TGTGCCAGCAGCGGACAGGGGTTCTACGAGCAGTACTTC. Protein product: CASSGQGFYEQYF.

This clone was counted once. V gene TRBV7-9 combines with J gene TRBJ1-2; 8 bases fit TRBD1. This CDR3 region has 18 residues. CDR1 and CDR2 from the germline V gene are SEHNR and FQNEAQ (reference sequence). V shed 4 bases, J shed 3 bases, and the junction held 16 bases outside the gene matches. The CDR3 region is CASSSLIGGGTGDYGYTF. The CDR3 bases are TGTGCCAGCAGCTCCCTTATAGGGGGGGGGACAGGAGACTATGGCTACACCTTC.

The chain employs TRBV11-2 and TRBJ2-3, with D possibly matching TRBD2 (7 bases). CDR1 is SGHAT, CDR2 FQNNGV, per germline. The CDR3 is 14 amino acids. Trimming removed 4 bases at V and 6 bases at J, with 14 bases between. The CDR3 region is CASSSRTGGDTQYF. CDR3 in DNA: TGTGCCAGCAGCTCCAGGACGGGGGGCGATACGCAGTATTTT.

CDR3 DNA sequence: TGTGCCAGCTCTCGATCCGGGGGGCACAATGAGCAGTTCTTC. Its translation is CASSRSGGHNEQFF. The chain uses TRBV7-3 and TRBJ2-1, with a tentative D call TRBD2 (7 bases). Trimming stripped 8 bases from V and 5 bases from J, with 16 bases between. This CDR3 has 14 residues. The germline CDR1 and CDR2 sequences are SGHTA and FQGTGA.

The V call is TRBV5-1, the J call TRBJ2-5, with TRBD1 matching over 9 bases. The CDR3 consists of 14 residues. Germline CDR1 SGHRS, CDR2 YFSETQ. Trimming at V came to 3 bases and at J to 5 bases, leaving 5 bases not matched to a gene. CDR3: CASSSTGGLETQYF. The CDR3 DNA reads as TGCGCCAGCAGCTCTACAGGGGGCCTGGAGACCCAGTACTTC.

The V gene is TRBV7-3, the J gene TRBJ2-5, with 7 positions matching TRBD1. V lost 5 bases and J lost 3; bases outside the gene matches: 12. CDR1 and CDR2 (germline): SGHTA, FQGTGA. The length of the CDR3 is 16 residues. For the CDR3, the DNA is TGTGCCAGCAGCCGAGGGGGCGCAGGCTTGGAAGAGACCCAGTACTTC. Protein sequence: CASSRGGAGLEETQYF.

This clone was recorded a few times. The V call is TRBV7-3, the J call TRBJ2-1; the match to TRBD2 covers 14 bases. The ends lost 5 bases at V and 0 bases at J; junction bases unmatched: 9. This CDR3 region has 19 residues. Germline CDR1 is SGHTA and CDR2 is FQGTGA. The DNA for the CDR3 is TGTGCCAGCAGCGGGACGACTAGCGGGGGGGCGAGCTCCTACAATGAGCAGTTCTTC. The encoded protein is CASSGTTSGGASSYNEQFF.

The CDR3 region is CASSLEGTGTGELFF. CDR3 DNA sequence: TGTGCCAGCAGCTTAGAAGGGACAGGGACCGGGGAGCTGTTTTTT. The chain combines TRBV11-3 with TRBJ2-2; 9 bases are shared with TRBD1. Germline values: CDR1 SGHNT, CDR2 YENEEA. Trimming cost V 0 bases and J 5 bases; bases outside gene matches: 1. The length of the CDR3 is 15 residues.

This rearrangement joins TRBV30 to TRBJ1-1; possibly TRBD1 for D (6 bases). The germline V gene encodes CDR1 GTSNPN and CDR2 SVGIG (reference sequence). V shed 4 bases and J shed 0 bases, with 12 bases lying between them. CDR3 size: 14 residues. The CDR3 sequence: CAWIGGAVNTEAFF. The CDR3 nucleotides are TGTGCCTGGATTGGGGGCGCGGTGAACACTGAAGCTTTCTTT.

This clone was picked up one time. J is TRBJ2-7 and V is TRBV5-4, with a tentative D call TRBD2 (7 bases). Germline CDR1 and CDR2: SGHNT and YYREEE (reference sequence). Trimming stripped 6 bases from V and 2 bases from J, with 15 bases between. The CDR3 runs 14 residues. The CDR3 DNA is TGTGCCAGCATCAGAAGGGGGGGTCCCTACGAGCAGTACTTC. Its protein product is CASIRRGGPYEQYF.

V and J are TRBV7-3 and TRBJ2-1; TRBD2 matches 15 bases. Looked up from germline, CDR1 is SGHTA and CDR2 is FQGTGA. The CDR3 has 15 amino acids. V dropped 4 bases and J dropped 7; count of bases not matched to a gene: 2. DNA of the CDR3: TGTGCCAGCAGCTCGGGGACTAGCGGGAGGAATGAGCAGTTCTTC. Translation: CASSSGTSGRNEQFF.

The chain recombines TRBV11-3 with TRBJ1-2; 7 bases agree with TRBD1. V was pared by 6 bases and J by 7 bases, with 5 bases of the junction left unmatched. Germline CDR1 and CDR2: SGHNT and YENEEA. There are 12 residues in the CDR3. The CDR3 loop is CASRYRGGGYTF. The CDR3 DNA reads TGTGCCAGCAGATACAGGGGAGGTGGCTACACCTTC. The full variable domain, completed using reference TRBV11-3 and TRBJ1-2, is EAGVVQSPRYKIIEKKQPVAFWCNPISGHNTLYWYLQNLGQGPELLIRYENEEAVDDSQLPKDRFSAERLKGVDSTLKIQPAELGDSAVYLCASRYRGGGYTFGSGTRLTVV.

The rearrangement joins TRBV11-1 to TRBJ1-1; D is possibly TRBD1 (6 bases). The CDR3 loop spans 15 amino acids. V lost 3 bases and J 5 bases, leaving 16 bases between the germline ends. Germline lookup yields CDR1 SGHAT and CDR2 FQDESV (reference sequence). CDR3 protein: CASSLEGTKGTEAFF. CDR3 nucleotides: TGTGCCAGCAGCTTGGAAGGGACAAAAGGGACTGAAGCTTTCTTT.

The chain is built from TRBV30 and TRBJ2-7; 10 nucleotides align to TRBD2. Germline V gives CDR1 GTSNPN, CDR2 SVGIG (reference sequence). The J segment lost 6 bases and the V segment lost 5 bases, leaving 10 bases of the junction unmatched. The CDR3 contains 14 residues. The CDR3 loop reads CAWGERGGQPEQYF. CDR3 sequence (DNA): TGTGCCTGGGGGGAGCGGGGGGGGCAACCCGAGCAGTACTTC.

The J gene is TRBJ1-2, the V gene TRBV11-1; 7 nucleotides align to TRBD1. The junction had 5 bases not matched to a gene; V was cut back by 5 bases and J by 2 bases. The length of the CDR3 is 14 residues. The V gene's germline CDR1 is SGHAT and CDR2 FQDESV (reference sequence). This chain's CDR3 is CASSQDRLNYGYTF. CDR3 nucleotide sequence: TGTGCCAGCAGCCAGGACAGGTTGAACTATGGCTACACCTTC.

CDR3 sequence reads: CASSLTGTNQPQHF. The CDR3 bases are TGTGCCAGCAGCCTGACAGGGACAAATCAGCCCCAGCATTTT. The chain joins TRBV2 to TRBJ1-5; TRBD1 matches at 7 bases. V was clipped by 6 bases and J by 4 bases; unmatched bases: 6. The CDR3 is made up of 14 amino acids. CDR1 is SNHLY, CDR2 FYNNEI, per germline.

This chain connects TRBV28 to TRBJ2-1; 8 bases fit TRBD2. Germline loops: CDR1 MDHEN, CDR2 SYDVKM. With V trimmed by 0 bases and J by 3 bases, 4 bases remained unmatched. The length of the CDR3 is 16 residues. CDR3 in DNA: TGTGCCAGCAGTTTATGGGCCAGCGGGAGCTACAATGAGCAGTTCTTC. Translated, it gives CASSLWASGSYNEQFF.

The V and J genes are TRBV5-4 and TRBJ1-2; maybe TRBD1 (5 bases). The germline CDR1 and CDR2 sequences are SGHNT and YYREEE (reference sequence). The CDR3 loop spans 15 amino acids. Trimming took 0 bases from V and 2 from J, leaving 11 bases between them. CDR3 protein: CASSLAAGNNYGYTF. The CDR3 nucleotides read TGTGCCAGCAGCTTGGCCGCAGGGAACAACTATGGCTACACCTTC. Complete variable domain (other parts from reference TRBV5-4 and TRBJ1-2): ETGVTQSPTHLIKTRGQQVTLRCSSQSGHNTVSWYQQALGQGPQFIFQYYREEENGRGNFPPRFSGLQFPNYSSELNVNALELDDSALYLCASSLAAGNNYGYTFGSGTRLTVV.

J is TRBJ2-1 and V is TRBV28; TRBD2 agrees at 15 bases. Germline assignment: CDR1 MDHEN and CDR2 SYDVKM. CDR3 length: 18 residues. With 4 bases clipped from V and 7 bases from J, the junction kept 11 bases outside the gene matches. The CDR3 region is CASSSQGLAGGRGNEQFF. DNA of the CDR3: TGTGCCAGCAGTTCCCAAGGACTAGCGGGGGGGCGGGGTAATGAGCAGTTCTTC.

V gene TRBV29-1 combines with J gene TRBJ2-1, with no clear D. This CDR3 has 15 amino acids. The germline CDR1 and CDR2 sequences are SQVTM and ANQGSEA. V was trimmed by 4 bases and J by 0 bases, leaving 13 bases between them. The CDR3 here is CSVVEIIGSYNEQFF. The CDR3 DNA sequence: TGCAGCGTTGTGGAGATTATAGGCTCCTACAATGAGCAGTTCTTC.

This chain joins TRBV6-6 and TRBJ2-7; 7 bases are a match to TRBD1. Germline V gene lookup returns CDR1 MNHNY and CDR2 SVGAGI (reference sequence). The CDR3 spans 16 residues. V lost 0 bases and J lost 3; bases outside the gene matches: 8. DNA of the CDR3: TGTGCCAGCAGTTACTCGATACGGGGACAGTTCTACGAGCAGTACTTC. Encoded protein: CASSYSIRGQFYEQYF.

The chain links TRBV6-1 to TRBJ1-1; D perhaps matches TRBD1 (5 bases). V was pared by 7 bases and J by 0 bases, with 6 bases between. Germline assignment: CDR1 MNHNS and CDR2 SASEGT. The CDR3 consists of 12 residues. Here the CDR3 DNA reads TGTGCCAGCAAGGACATGAACACTGAAGCTTTCTTT. It is translated as CASKDMNTEAFF.